This is a list of T cell receptor beta chains from one sample in a study of blood T cell repertoires in COVID-19. The assay was immunoSEQ multiplex PCR, and TCRdb's table has in-frame clones only and misses some. The sample yields 180,000 or so clones, 70% to 90% seen once. Input material: peripheral blood. These TCRs come from a human donor with active or convalescent COVID-19. The donor label of this sample is uncertain. CDR3s include the opening cysteine and the closing phenylalanine or tryptophan. D genes are given only for firm matches. The listing skips clone size in some rows; elsewhere it reads once, few, many or a size class.

V	J	size	D	CDR3	DNA
TRBV7-2	TRBJ2-7	NA	TRBD2	CASSRTSGNSYEQYF	TGTGCCAGCAGCCGGACTAGCGGGAACTCCTACGAGCAGTACTTC
TRBV28	TRBJ2-3	NA	NA	CASSDHRVGRTDTQYF	TGTGCCAGCAGTGACCACAGGGTGGGTCGCACAGATACGCAGTATTTT
TRBV7-3	TRBJ2-1	NA	TRBD1	CASSPYLQGASGDNEQFF	TGTGCCAGCAGCCCCTACCTACAGGGGGCTAGCGGTGACAATGAGCAGTTCTTC
TRBV18	TRBJ2-5	NA	TRBD1	CASSPWSGTDVLSGTQYF	TGTGCCAGCTCACCATGGTCCGGGACAGACGTTTTAAGTGGGACCCAGTACTTC
TRBV4-2	TRBJ2-7	NA	NA	CASRVTRSSYEQYF	TGTGCCAGCAGAGTGACGAGGAGCTCCTACGAGCAGTACTTC
TRBV6-2/TRBV6-3	TRBJ2-3	few	TRBD2	CASSYSRGGGADTQYF	TGTGCCAGCAGTTACTCGAGGGGCGGGGGGGCAGATACGCAGTATTTT
TRBV11-3	TRBJ1-2	NA	TRBD1	CASSLDRQGALGYTF	TGTGCCAGCAGCTTAGATAGACAGGGGGCGCTCGGCTACACCTTC
TRBV11-2	TRBJ2-1	NA	TRBD2	CASSLGTLAEFF	TGTGCCAGCAGCTTAGGGACCCTAGCGGAGTTCTTC
TRBV7-2	TRBJ1-4	NA	TRBD1	CASSTVGTAAEKLFF	TGTGCCAGCAGCACCGTCGGGACAGCAGCTGAAAAACTGTTTTTT
TRBV19	TRBJ2-7	NA	TRBD1	CASRFRDRTSYEQYF	TGTGCCAGTAGGTTCCGGGACAGGACCTCCTACGAGCAGTACTTC
TRBV4-1	TRBJ1-3	NA	TRBD1	CASSQLTGENTIYF	TGCGCCAGCAGCCAATTGACAGGGGAGAACACCATATATTTT
TRBV9	TRBJ2-7	NA	TRBD2	CASLGPSGLAGGLEQYF	TGTGCCAGCCTGGGCCCCTCCGGACTAGCGGGAGGTTTGGAGCAGTACTTC
TRBV5-1	TRBJ2-7	NA	NA	CASSLQGERAYEQYF	TGCGCCAGCAGCTTACAGGGTGAGAGGGCCTACGAGCAGTACTTC
TRBV28	TRBJ1-4	once	TRBD1	CASSLKGTGDEKLFF	TGTGCCAGCAGTTTGAAGGGTACAGGGGATGAAAAACTGTTTTTT
TRBV7-9	TRBJ2-5	once	NA	CASSFAGGQGEETQYF	TGTGCCAGCAGCTTTGCGGGGGGACAGGGAGAGGAGACCCAGTACTTC
TRBV4-3	TRBJ1-2	NA	NA	CASSPETGREGYTF	TGCGCCAGCAGCCCGGAAACAGGGAGGGAAGGCTACACCTTC
TRBV15	TRBJ2-2	NA	TRBD1	CATSREIPRGRNTGELFF	TGTGCCACCAGCAGAGAAATCCCCAGGGGGCGAAATACCGGGGAGCTGTTTTTT
TRBV19	TRBJ2-2	once	NA	CATRTDRTGELFF	TGTGCCACCAGGACAGACCGTACCGGGGAGCTGTTTTTT
TRBV5-5	TRBJ1-4	NA	TRBD1	CASSLGQGTGSEKLFF	TGTGCCAGCAGCTTGGGACAGGGGACGGGGAGTGAAAAACTGTTTTTT
TRBV6-5	TRBJ1-6	once	TRBD1	CATKLGQGRTPLHF	TGTGCCACGAAACTGGGACAGGGGAGGACACCCCTCCACTTT
TRBV5-5	TRBJ2-7	once	NA	CASSVNYEQYF	TGTGCCAGCAGCGTTAACTACGAGCAGTACTTC
TRBV6-6	TRBJ2-3	once	NA	CASSSDGDTQYF	TGTGCCAGCAGTTCCGACGGGGATACGCAGTATTTT
TRBV6-2/TRBV6-3	TRBJ1-5	NA	NA	CASSYIFHQPQHF	TGTGCCAGCAGTTATATATTCCATCAGCCCCAGCATTTT
TRBV3-1/TRBV3-2	TRBJ2-5	NA	NA	CASSTRTEKETQYF	TGTGCCAGCAGCACCCGGACAGAAAAAGAGACCCAGTACTTC
TRBV27	TRBJ1-1	NA	NA	CASSLEWTATEAFF	TGTGCCAGCAGTTTAGAATGGACAGCCACTGAAGCTTTCTTT
TRBV5-1	TRBJ2-7	NA	TRBD1	CASSPGGTSSYEQYF	TGCGCCAGCAGCCCAGGGGGTACCAGCTCCTACGAGCAGTACTTC
TRBV11-1	TRBJ2-7	NA	NA	CASSDSRGRNEQYF	TGTGCCAGCAGCGATTCGCGGGGGCGGAACGAGCAGTACTTC
TRBV19	TRBJ1-1	NA	NA	CASSLALNTEAFF	TGTGCCAGTAGTCTAGCTCTGAACACTGAAGCTTTCTTT
TRBV11-2	TRBJ1-3	NA	NA	CASSWTVILGNTIYF	TGTGCCAGCAGCTGGACAGTAATCCTCGGAAACACCATATATTTT
TRBV5-1	TRBJ2-7	NA	TRBD1	CASTTQGDGSYEQYF	TGCGCCAGCACAACCCAGGGGGATGGGTCCTACGAGCAGTACTTC
TRBV5-1	TRBJ2-3	NA	TRBD2	CASSLVLAGGDTQYF	TGCGCCAGCAGCTTGGTACTAGCGGGAGGTGATACGCAGTATTTT
TRBV6-5	TRBJ2-1	NA	TRBD2	CASSYRRTSGDQFF	TGTGCCAGCAGTTACCGTAGGACTAGCGGGGACCAGTTCTTC
TRBV7-2	TRBJ1-5	NA	TRBD1	CASSPGQGGLPQHF	TGTGCCAGCAGCCCCGGACAGGGAGGATTGCCCCAGCATTTT
TRBV4-2	TRBJ1-1	NA	TRBD1	CASSQEDGTGEGDTEAFF	TGTGCCAGCAGCCAAGAAGACGGGACAGGGGAGGGGGACACTGAAGCTTTCTTT
TRBV9	TRBJ2-2	NA	TRBD1	CASSTDRGKAGELFF	TGTGCCAGCAGCACCGACAGGGGCAAGGCCGGGGAGCTGTTTTTT
TRBV5-4	TRBJ2-3	NA	TRBD2	CASRKTSGTVDTQYF	TGTGCCAGCAGGAAGACTAGCGGGACTGTAGATACGCAGTATTTT
TRBV2	TRBJ1-5	NA	TRBD1	CASSVSAGGHQPQHF	TGTGCCAGCAGTGTATCGGCAGGGGGGCATCAGCCCCAGCATTTT
TRBV14	TRBJ1-1	NA	NA	CASSQDQDLRGRTEAFF	TGTGCCAGCAGCCAAGACCAGGATTTACGGGGAAGGACTGAAGCTTTCTTT
TRBV5-8	TRBJ2-7	NA	TRBD1	CASSVYFTGGGEQYF	TGTGCCAGCAGCGTCTACTTTACAGGGGGAGGCGAGCAGTACTTC
TRBV29-1	TRBJ2-2	NA	NA	CSVERRGQGGELFF	TGCAGCGTTGAAAGGAGGGGGCAAGGCGGGGAGCTGTTTTTT
TRBV3-1/TRBV3-2	TRBJ2-3	NA	TRBD2	CASSQGGLAGGLSTDTQYF	TGTGCCAGCAGCCAAGGAGGACTAGCGGGAGGTCTAAGCACAGATACGCAGTATTTT
TRBV5-1	TRBJ1-3	NA	NA	CASSLAGRNTIYF	TGCGCCAGCAGCTTGGCCGGGAGAAACACCATATATTTT